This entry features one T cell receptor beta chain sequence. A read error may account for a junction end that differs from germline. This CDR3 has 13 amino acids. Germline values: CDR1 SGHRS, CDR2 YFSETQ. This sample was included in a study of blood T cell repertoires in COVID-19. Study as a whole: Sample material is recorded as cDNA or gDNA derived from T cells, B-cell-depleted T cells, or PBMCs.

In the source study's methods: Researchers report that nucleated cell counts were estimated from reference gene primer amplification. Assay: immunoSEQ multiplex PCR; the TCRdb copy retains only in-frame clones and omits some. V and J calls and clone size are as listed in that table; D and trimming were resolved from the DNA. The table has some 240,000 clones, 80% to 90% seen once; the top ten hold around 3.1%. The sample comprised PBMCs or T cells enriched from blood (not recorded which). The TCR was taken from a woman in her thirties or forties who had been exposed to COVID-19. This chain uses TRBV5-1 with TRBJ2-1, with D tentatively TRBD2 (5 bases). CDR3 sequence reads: CASSPATSNEQFF. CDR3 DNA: TGTGCCAGCAGCCCGGCCACTAGCAATGAGCAGTTCTTC. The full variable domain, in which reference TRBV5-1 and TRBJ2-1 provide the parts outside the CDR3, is KAGVTQTPRYLIKTRGQQVTLSCSPISGHRSVSWYQQTPGQGLQFLFEYFSETQRNKGNFPGRFSGRQFSNSRSEMNVSTLELGDSALYLCASSPATSNEQFFGPGTRLTVL.